Detailed here is one TCR beta chain. Its antigen is unknown. Base qualities are not recorded, but no much larger clone differs from it by a single base. This record comes from a study of shared clonotypes between healthy human individuals (dated by TCRdb to the early 2020s). The study in broad terms: The cohort comprised two women and a few men aged 18 to 49 years. Each donor's leukapheresis produced roughly between roughly 0.9 and 9 billion PBMCs. To increase sequencing depth and limit assay-specific biases, different laboratories used diverse techniques to prepare libraries and sequence TCR repertoires. Per donor, three plates each were used for CD4 naive and CD4 memory, two for CD8 naive, and one for CD8 memory. To estimate repertoire size and how much clonotype sharing occurs between individuals, the study deeply sequenced the blood TCR repertoires of roughly 5 healthy adults.

The paper as a whole reports these results and caveats: The small number of donors limited the genetic and exposure-history diversity represented. Sampling was restricted to blood, and TCR repertoires in tissue are likely to differ from TCR repertoires in blood. Pairwise subsampling indicated that sequencing depth was expected to affect the degree of clonotype sharing among donors. Even with the large sequencing depth, rarefaction of the sorted-subset datasets indicated that sequencing was incomplete. Compared with non-shared clonotypes, the clonotypes found in all four sorted-subset donors had higher generation probabilities. Larger estimated clonotype richness was generally found for naive subsets than for memory subsets. Sharing across a few donors was observed for roughly 5.4% of naive CD4, 3% to 3.5% of naive CD8, over 2% of memory CD4, and 0.4% of memory CD8 clonotypes.

Healthy HIV-negative adults with no recently reported acute infections or vaccinations were included as donors. Every donor was a Caucasian adult residing in Nashville, Tennessee, USA. Magnetic negative selection was used to enrich CD4+ T cells, after which naive cells were positively selected on CD45RA and the negative fraction became the memory subset. Blood was obtained by leukapheresis, after which PBMCs were separated by Ficoll-Histopaque density gradient centrifugation and cryopreserved in liquid nitrogen vapor phase. Analytical flow cytometry was used to check the purity and quantity of each magnetically sorted T cell population. Genomic DNA was isolated from every sorted fraction and measured by UV absorbance on a Nanodrop 2000c. According to the germline V gene, CDR1 reads MDHEN and CDR2 reads SYDVKM. The CDR3 contains 14 residues, cysteine and phenylalanine counted. Solely the CDR3 DNA is kept, with 42 bases framed from the first base. The V and J ends are trimmed by 10 bases and 6 bases, leaving 19 bases between them.

Using the deep immunoSEQ assay, multiplex PCR amplified TCR CDR3 regions from genomic DNA. Extracted genomic DNA from each cell subset was distributed evenly across all wells of several immunoSEQ 96-well plates, and each plate was treated as a replicate. For sorted subsets, each replicate PCR was loaded with approximately 190 ng genomic DNA, equivalent to approximately 33,000 T cell genomes. Purified libraries were quantified with a Qubit 3.0 fluorometer, sized on a Bioanalyzer 2100, and re-quantified with the KAPA Library Quantification kit. Every immunoSEQ 96-well plate was sequenced on a dedicated single-read 150-cycle Illumina NextSeq 550 flow cell. From the authors' description of their analysis: Because the immunoSEQ output held only junctional sequences and lacked quality scores, the filtering could not match the filtering applied to full-length reads. To assign V/J genes and CDR3, sequences were annotated using PyIR, a Python wrapper for IgBLAST v1.9, with IMGT germline references. Reads were filtered out if the reads had weak V/J assignments (E-value above 1e-6), no CDR3, stop codons, out-of-frame junctions, or ambiguous translated residues. V3J clonotypes were defined by identical inferred V gene, J gene, and CDR3 amino acid sequence. To compute the percentage overlap between repertoires, the number of shared unique clonotypes was divided by the size of the smaller repertoire. Repertoire richness was assessed with RTK rarefaction, the Chao1 estimator, and Recon v2.1 estimates of unobserved clonotypes. For all TCRbeta clonotypes obtained by the gDNA method from a handful of donors, generation probabilities were computed with OLGA. The table was pulled from immuneACCESS by TCRdb, which kept in-frame rearrangements only. Such tables lose some clones; where checked, under half of the loss comes from unresolved V genes, and the rest has no known cause. V and J calls plus clone size are reproduced from that table; the DNA served to infer D and trimming. The sample profile shows 850,000 to 1,100,000 clones; roughly 80% of them were found once. In total, the top ten clones hold over 0.8% of the sample.

Material: memory CD4+ T cells from PBMCs. According to the study, the label for this sample's cell subset or site signals: CD45RA-negative fraction. The receptor chain draws on TRBV28 and TRBJ1-3; the D gene is perhaps TRBD1, from 6 matching bases. This TCR was sampled from a man younger than 35 in good health. Some clones in this sample may be carry-over from other donors' samples. At the DNA level, the sequence is TGTGCCACCCGGGGGGAACAGGGCGAAAACACCATATATTTT. Its product reads: CATRGEQGENTIYF.